This TCR beta chain comes out of a study of CD8+ T cells in alopecia areata. cDNA serving as the sequencing template came from extracted, reverse transcribed RNA. Method: immunoSEQ multiplex PCR; TCRdb's copy keeps in-frame clones and lacks some. The table includes about 180,000 clones, roughly 60% detected once. Treatment: oral pan-JAK inhibitor, 5-10 mg twice daily. The V end was cut by 1 base, the J end by 2 bases, with 15 bases between. The CDR3 has 16 residues. Germline V CDR1 and CDR2: SEHNR, FQNEAQ (reference sequence). This clone was counted a few times. V gene TRBV7-9 combines with J gene TRBJ2-7, with D possibly matching TRBD2 (6 bases). The input for sequencing was CD4+ T cells sorted from blood, taken at roughly week 58, from a patient treated with tofacitinib. The TCR sequence derives from a human donor with alopecia areata. The CDR3: CASSLDPRGETYEQYF. The CDR3 DNA reads TGTGCCAGCAGCTTAGACCCTCGCGGGGAGACCTACGAGCAGTACTTC.